Each of the 6 T cell receptor beta chains below was sequenced from the same sample in a study of metastatic and nonmetastatic thyroid tumors. No patient had received any treatment before thyroid surgery. TCRdb reanalyzed the PCR reads with MiXCR. The repertoire holds tens of thousands of clones, around 12% seen once, with around 10% in the top ten. The material sequenced was tumor tissue. The receptors were gathered from a female donor with papillary thyroid cancer or a benign thyroid nodule (not recorded which). Some clones in this sample may be carry-over from other donors' samples.

This clone was detected ten times or more. A much larger clone lies one base from this, so it may be a read error. The chain links TRBV11-2 to TRBJ1-3, with D possibly being TRBD1 (5 bases). Germline CDR1 and CDR2: SGHAT and FQNNGV. This CDR3 is built from 17 residues. V was pared by 4 bases and J by 1 base, with 17 bases between. CDR3 DNA sequence: TGTGCCAGCAGCTCCCCCCGGGATAGGGGTTCTGGAAACACCATATATTTT. This codes for CASSSPRDRGSGNTIYF. The variable domain in full, with the rest retrieved from reference TRBV11-2 and TRBJ1-3, is EAGVAQSPRYKIIEKRQSVAFWCNPISGHATLYWYQQILGQGPKLLIQFQNNGVVDDSQLPKDRFSAERLKGVDSTLKIQPAKLEDSAVYLCASSSPRDRGSGNTIYFGEGSWLTVV.

This clone occurred many times. Distinct nucleotide sequences in the sample also encode this CDR3. V is TRBV11-2 and J is TRBJ1-5; 7 nucleotides line up with TRBD1. Looked up from germline, CDR1 is SGHAT and CDR2 is FQNNGV. V trimming: 5 bases; J trimming: 2 bases; junction bases outside the gene matches: 3. The CDR3 is made up of 14 amino acids. This CDR3 is CASSGGQGNQPQHF. CDR3 in DNA: TGTGCCAGCAGCGGTGGACAGGGCAATCAGCCCCAGCATTTT.

The table lists this clone with many counts. The chain uses TRBV20-1 and TRBJ1-1; D unresolved. CDR1 is DFQATT, CDR2 SNEGSKA, per germline (reference sequence). Trimming removed 1 base from V and 6 bases from J, with 6 bases in between. This CDR3 spans 11 amino acids. The CDR3 DNA follows: TGCAGTGCTAGAGGGAGTGCTGAAGCTTTCTTT. It specifies CSARGSAEAFF.

This clone ranks as medium-sized. This chain links TRBV20-1 with TRBJ2-7; D is tentatively TRBD1 or TRBD2 (5 bases each). CDR1 DFQATT and CDR2 SNEGSKA come from the germline V gene (reference sequence). Between the trimmed V and J ends, which lost 5 bases and 2 bases, there was a span of 16 bases. The CDR3 spans 14 residues. CDR3 nucleotide sequence: TGCAGTGCTCAGGGTGGGACCCGTACCTACGAGCAGTACTTC. It is translated as CSAQGGTRTYEQYF.

Regarding this clone: One base away lies a much larger clone, so this may be a sequencing read error. V is TRBV3-1 and J is TRBJ2-7; the D gene could be TRBD1 or TRBD2 (5 bases each). Germline lookup yields CDR1 LGHDT and CDR2 YNNKEL (reference sequence). This CDR3 contains 14 residues. The CDR3 DNA reads as TGTGCCATCAGCCGGGGCGGCCCGGCCTACGAGCAGTACTTC. Protein sequence: CAISRGGPAYEQYF.

This sequence joins TRBV6-1 and TRBJ2-1; D may match TRBD1 or TRBD2 (5 bases each). The CDR3 is 14 residues long. Looked up from germline, CDR1 is MNHNS and CDR2 is SASEGT. CDR3 loop: CVAGTSPSYNEQFF. The CDR3 nucleotides are TGTGTCGCCGGGACCAGCCCCTCCTACAATGAGCAGTTCTTC.